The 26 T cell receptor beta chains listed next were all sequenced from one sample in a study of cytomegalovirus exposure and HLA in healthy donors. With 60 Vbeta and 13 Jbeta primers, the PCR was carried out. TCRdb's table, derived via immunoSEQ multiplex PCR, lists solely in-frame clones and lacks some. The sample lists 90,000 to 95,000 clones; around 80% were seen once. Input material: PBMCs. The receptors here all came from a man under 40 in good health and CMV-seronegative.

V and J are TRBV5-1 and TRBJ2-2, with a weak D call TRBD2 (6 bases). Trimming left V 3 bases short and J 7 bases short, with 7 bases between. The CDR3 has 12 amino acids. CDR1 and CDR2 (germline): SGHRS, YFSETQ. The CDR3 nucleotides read TGCGCCAGCAGCTGGGGGGTCGGGGAGCTGTTTTTT. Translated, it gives CASSWGVGELFF.

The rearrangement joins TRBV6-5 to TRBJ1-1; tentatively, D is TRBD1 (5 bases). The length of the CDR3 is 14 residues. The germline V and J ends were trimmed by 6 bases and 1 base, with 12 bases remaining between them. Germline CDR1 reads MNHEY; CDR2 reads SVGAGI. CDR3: CASSIETGNTEAFF. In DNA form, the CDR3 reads TGTGCCAGCAGCATCGAAACAGGGAACACTGAAGCTTTCTTT.

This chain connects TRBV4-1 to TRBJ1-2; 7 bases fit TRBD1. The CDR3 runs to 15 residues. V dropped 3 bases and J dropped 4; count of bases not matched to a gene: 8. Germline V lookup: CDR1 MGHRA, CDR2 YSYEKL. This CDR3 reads CASSHPRGYGYGYTF. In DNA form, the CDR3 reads TGCGCCAGCAGCCATCCCAGGGGGTACGGCTATGGCTACACCTTC.

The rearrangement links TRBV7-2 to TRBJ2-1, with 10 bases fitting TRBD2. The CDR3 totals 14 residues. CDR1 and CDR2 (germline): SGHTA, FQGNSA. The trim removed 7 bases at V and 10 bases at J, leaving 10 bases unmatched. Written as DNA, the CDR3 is TGTGCCAGCACCATAGCGGGAGGAAGGGAAGAGCAGTTCTTC. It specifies CASTIAGGREEQFF.

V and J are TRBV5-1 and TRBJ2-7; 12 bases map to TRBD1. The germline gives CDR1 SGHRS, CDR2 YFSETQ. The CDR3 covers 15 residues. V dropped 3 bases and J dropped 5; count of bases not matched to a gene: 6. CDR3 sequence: CASSWTGTGGDEQYF. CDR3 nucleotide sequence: TGCGCCAGCAGCTGGACCGGGACAGGGGGCGACGAGCAGTACTTC.

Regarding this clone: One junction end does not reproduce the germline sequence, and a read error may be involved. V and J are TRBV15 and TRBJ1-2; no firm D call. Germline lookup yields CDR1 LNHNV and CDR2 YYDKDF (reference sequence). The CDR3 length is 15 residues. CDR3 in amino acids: CATSRGSSTNYGYAF. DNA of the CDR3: TGTGCCACCAGCAGGGGTTCATCGACTAACTATGGCTACGCCTTC.

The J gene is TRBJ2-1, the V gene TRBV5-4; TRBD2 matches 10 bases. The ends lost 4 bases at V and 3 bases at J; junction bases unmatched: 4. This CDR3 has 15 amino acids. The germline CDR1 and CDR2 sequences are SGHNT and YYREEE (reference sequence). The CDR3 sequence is CASSRTSGNYNEQFF. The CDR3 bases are TGTGCCAGCAGCCGAACTAGCGGGAACTACAATGAGCAGTTCTTC.

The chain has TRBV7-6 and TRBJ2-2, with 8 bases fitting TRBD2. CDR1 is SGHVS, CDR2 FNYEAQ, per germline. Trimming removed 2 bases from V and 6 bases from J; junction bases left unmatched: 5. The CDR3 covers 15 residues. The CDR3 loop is CASSLRGGRAGELFF. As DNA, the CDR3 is TGTGCCAGCAGCTTACGGGGGGGCCGGGCCGGGGAGCTGTTTTTT.

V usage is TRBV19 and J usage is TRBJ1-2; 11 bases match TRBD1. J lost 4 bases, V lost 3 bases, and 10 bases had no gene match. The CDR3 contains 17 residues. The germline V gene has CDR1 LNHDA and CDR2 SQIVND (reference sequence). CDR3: CASSIVGQGASIYGYTF. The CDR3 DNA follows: TGTGCCAGTAGTATCGTAGGACAGGGGGCTAGTATCTATGGCTACACCTTC.

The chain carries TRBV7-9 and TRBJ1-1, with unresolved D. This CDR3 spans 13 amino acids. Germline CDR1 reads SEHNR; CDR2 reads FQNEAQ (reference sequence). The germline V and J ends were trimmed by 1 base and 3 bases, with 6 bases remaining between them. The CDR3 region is CASSLDGYTEAFF. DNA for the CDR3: TGTGCCAGCAGCTTAGACGGGTACACTGAAGCTTTCTTT.

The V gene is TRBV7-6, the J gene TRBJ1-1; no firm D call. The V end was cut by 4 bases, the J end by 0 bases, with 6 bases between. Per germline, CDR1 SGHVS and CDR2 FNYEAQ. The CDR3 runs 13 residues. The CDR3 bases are TGTGCCAGCAGCTCCGGGGTGAACACTGAAGCTTTCTTT. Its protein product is CASSSGVNTEAFF.

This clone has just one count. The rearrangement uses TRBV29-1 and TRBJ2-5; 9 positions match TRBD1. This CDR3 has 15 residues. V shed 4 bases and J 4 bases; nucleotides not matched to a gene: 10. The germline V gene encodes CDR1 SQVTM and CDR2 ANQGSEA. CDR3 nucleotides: TGCAGCGTTGTTGGACAGGGGACATTTACAGAGACCCAGTACTTC. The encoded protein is CSVVGQGTFTETQYF.

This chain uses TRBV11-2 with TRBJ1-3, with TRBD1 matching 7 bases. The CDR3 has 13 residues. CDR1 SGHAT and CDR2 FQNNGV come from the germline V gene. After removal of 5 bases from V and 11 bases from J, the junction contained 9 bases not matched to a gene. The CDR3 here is CASSQTQGMSIYF. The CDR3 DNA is TGTGCCAGCAGCCAAACACAGGGGATGTCCATATATTTT.

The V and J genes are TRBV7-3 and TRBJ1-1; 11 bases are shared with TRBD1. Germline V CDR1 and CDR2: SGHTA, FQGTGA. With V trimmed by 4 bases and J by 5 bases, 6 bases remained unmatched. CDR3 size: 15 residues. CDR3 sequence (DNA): TGTGCCAGCAGCTACGGGACAGGGGGTTATACTGAAGCTTTCTTT. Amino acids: CASSYGTGGYTEAFF. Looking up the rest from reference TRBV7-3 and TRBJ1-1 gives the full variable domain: GAGVSQTPSNKVTEKGKYVELRCDPISGHTALYWYRQSLGQGPEFLIYFQGTGAADDSGLPNDRFFAVRPEGSVSTLKIQRTERGDSAVYLCASSYGTGGYTEAFFGQGTRLTVV.

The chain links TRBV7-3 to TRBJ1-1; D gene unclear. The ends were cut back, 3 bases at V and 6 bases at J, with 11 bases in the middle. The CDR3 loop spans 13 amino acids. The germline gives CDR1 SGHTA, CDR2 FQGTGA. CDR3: CASSLTGGAEAFF. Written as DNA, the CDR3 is TGTGCCAGCAGCTTGACTGGTGGCGCTGAAGCTTTCTTT.

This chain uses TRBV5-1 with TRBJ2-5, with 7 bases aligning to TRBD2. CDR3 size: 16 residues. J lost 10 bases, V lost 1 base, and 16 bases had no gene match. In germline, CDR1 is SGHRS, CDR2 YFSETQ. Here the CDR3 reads CASSLTSGINRGGQYF. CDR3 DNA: TGCGCCAGCAGCTTGACCAGCGGGATCAACCGAGGAGGCCAGTACTTC.

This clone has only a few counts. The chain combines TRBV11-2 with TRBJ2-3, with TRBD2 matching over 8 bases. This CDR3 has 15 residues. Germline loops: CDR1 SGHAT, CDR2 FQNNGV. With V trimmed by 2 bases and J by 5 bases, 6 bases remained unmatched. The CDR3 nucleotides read TGTGCCAGCAGCTTACGAGCGGGAGACGGAGATACGCAGTATTTT. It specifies CASSLRAGDGDTQYF.

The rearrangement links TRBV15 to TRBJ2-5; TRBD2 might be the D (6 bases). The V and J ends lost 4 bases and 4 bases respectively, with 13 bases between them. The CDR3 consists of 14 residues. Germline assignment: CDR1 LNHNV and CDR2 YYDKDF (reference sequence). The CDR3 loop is CATSTSGLLETQYF. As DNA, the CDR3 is TGTGCCACCAGCACCTCGGGACTCTTAGAGACCCAGTACTTC.

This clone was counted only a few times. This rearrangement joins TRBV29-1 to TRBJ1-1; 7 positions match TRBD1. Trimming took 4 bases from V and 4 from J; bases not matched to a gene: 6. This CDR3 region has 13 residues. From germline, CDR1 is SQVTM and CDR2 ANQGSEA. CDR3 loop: CSVVRGQGTEAFF. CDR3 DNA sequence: TGCAGCGTTGTGAGGGGGCAGGGCACTGAAGCTTTCTTT. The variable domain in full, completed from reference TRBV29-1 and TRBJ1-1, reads SAVISQKPSRDICQRGTSLTIQCQVDSQVTMMFWYRQQPGQSLTLIATANQGSEATYESGFVIDKFPISRPNLTFSTLTVSNMSPEDSSIYLCSVVRGQGTEAFFGQGTRLTVV.

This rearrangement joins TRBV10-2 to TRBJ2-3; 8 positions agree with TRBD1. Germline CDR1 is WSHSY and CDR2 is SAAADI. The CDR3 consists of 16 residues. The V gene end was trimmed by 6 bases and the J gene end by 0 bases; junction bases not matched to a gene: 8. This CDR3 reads CASSDPDRGSTDTQYF. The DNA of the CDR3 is TGCGCCAGCAGCGACCCTGACAGGGGAAGCACAGATACGCAGTATTTT.

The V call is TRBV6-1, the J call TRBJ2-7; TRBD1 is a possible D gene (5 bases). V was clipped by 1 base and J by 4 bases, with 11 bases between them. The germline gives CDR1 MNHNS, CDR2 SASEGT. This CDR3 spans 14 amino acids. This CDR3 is CASSEERKGYEQYF. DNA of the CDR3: TGTGCCAGCAGTGAAGAAAGAAAGGGGTACGAGCAGTACTTC.

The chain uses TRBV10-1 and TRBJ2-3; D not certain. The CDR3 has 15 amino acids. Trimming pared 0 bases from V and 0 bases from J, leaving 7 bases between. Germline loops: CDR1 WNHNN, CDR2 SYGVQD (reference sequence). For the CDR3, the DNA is TGCGCCAGCAGTGAGTCGTCTACTAGCACAGATACGCAGTATTTT. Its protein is CASSESSTSTDTQYF.

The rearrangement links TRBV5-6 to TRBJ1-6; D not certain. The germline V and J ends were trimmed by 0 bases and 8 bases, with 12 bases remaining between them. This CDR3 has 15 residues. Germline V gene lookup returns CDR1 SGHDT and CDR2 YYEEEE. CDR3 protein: CASSLVQDRYSPLHF. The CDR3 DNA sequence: TGTGCCAGCAGCTTGGTGCAGGATCGGTATTCACCCCTCCACTTT.

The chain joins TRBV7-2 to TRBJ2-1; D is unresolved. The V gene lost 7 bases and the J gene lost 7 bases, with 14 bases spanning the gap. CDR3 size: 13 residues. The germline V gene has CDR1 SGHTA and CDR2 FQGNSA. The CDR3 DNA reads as TGTGCCAGCATCCTCGGTTGGCGGAATGAGCAGTTCTTC. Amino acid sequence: CASILGWRNEQFF.

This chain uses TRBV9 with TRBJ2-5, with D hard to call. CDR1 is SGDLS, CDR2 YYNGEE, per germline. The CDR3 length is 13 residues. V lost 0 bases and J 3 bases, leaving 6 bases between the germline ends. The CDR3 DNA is TGTGCCAGCAGCGTAGACCCTAAAGAGACCCAGTACTTC. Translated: CASSVDPKETQYF. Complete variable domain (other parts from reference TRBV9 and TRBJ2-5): DSGVTQTPKHLITATGQRVTLRCSPRSGDLSVYWYQQSLDQGLQFLIQYYNGEERAKGNILERFSAQQFPDLHSELNLSSLELGDSALYFCASSVDPKETQYFGPGTRLLVL.

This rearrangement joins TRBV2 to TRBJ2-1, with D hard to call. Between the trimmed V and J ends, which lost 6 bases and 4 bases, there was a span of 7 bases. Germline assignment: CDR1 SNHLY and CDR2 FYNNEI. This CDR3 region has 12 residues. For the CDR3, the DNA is TGTGCCAGCAGGTTCCAGTACAATGAGCAGTTCTTC. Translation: CASRFQYNEQFF.